These T cell receptor beta chains were read from a single sample in a study of cytomegalovirus exposure and HLA in healthy donors. Assay used: immunoSEQ multiplex PCR; TCRdb lists only in-frame clones, some missing. The data contain around 94,000 clones, less than 85% of them singletons. Sequencing input: PBMCs. Receptor source: a woman aged 55-70 years in good health and CMV-seropositive. The CDR3 runs from the conserved cysteine through the conserved F or W. D genes are given only for firm matches. Only part of the rows carry a size: once, few, many, or a class if the clone is expanded.

CDR3: CASSADRLNTEAFF; DNA: TGTGCCAGCAGCGCAGACAGGTTGAACACTGAAGCTTTCTTT; V: TRBV9; J: TRBJ1-1; size: NA; D: NA
CDR3: CASSIGGNTGELFF; DNA: TGTGCCAGTAGTATCGGAGGGAACACCGGGGAGCTGTTTTTT; V: TRBV19; J: TRBJ2-2; size: NA; D: NA
CDR3: CASSEEGGEQYF; DNA: TGTGCCAGCAGTGAAGAGGGTGGCGAGCAGTACTTC; V: TRBV6-5; J: TRBJ2-7; size: NA; D: NA
CDR3: CASSPTGRSLAGASTDTQYF; DNA: TGTGCCAGCTCACCAACGGGCAGGTCACTGGCGGGGGCTAGCACAGATACGCAGTATTTT; V: TRBV18; J: TRBJ2-3; size: NA; D: NA
CDR3: CASSGRLTGLSYEQYF; DNA: TGTGCCAGTAGTGGAAGATTGACAGGTCTCTCCTACGAGCAGTACTTC; V: TRBV19; J: TRBJ2-7; size: NA; D: NA
CDR3: CATRTSGGGSYNEQFF; DNA: TGCGCCACCCGGACTAGCGGAGGGGGTTCCTACAATGAGCAGTTCTTC; V: TRBV5-1; J: TRBJ2-1; size: NA; D: TRBD2
CDR3: CASSLAGANVLTF; DNA: TGTGCCAGCAGCCTAGCTGGGGCCAACGTCCTGACTTTC; V: TRBV5-4; J: TRBJ2-6; size: NA; D: NA
CDR3: CASSHQRGFNEQYF; DNA: TGCGCCAGCAGCCACCAGAGGGGGTTCAACGAGCAGTACTTC; V: TRBV4-1; J: TRBJ2-7; size: NA; D: NA
CDR3: CASSFMGGLDNEQFF; DNA: TGTGCCAGCAGCTTTATGGGGGGGTTGGACAATGAGCAGTTCTTC; V: TRBV7-9; J: TRBJ2-1; size: NA; D: TRBD2
CDR3: CATSRDAGPYGYTF; DNA: TGTGCCACCAGCAGAGATGCGGGTCCCTATGGCTACACCTTC; V: TRBV15; J: TRBJ1-2; size: NA; D: NA
CDR3: CASSQGTGGNQPQHF; DNA: TGCGCCAGCAGCCAAGGGACAGGGGGGAATCAGCCCCAGCATTTT; V: TRBV4-1; J: TRBJ1-5; size: NA; D: TRBD1
CDR3: CASSLSGGWYEQYF; DNA: TGTGCCAGCAGTTTATCAGGGGGCTGGTACGAGCAGTACTTC; V: TRBV28; J: TRBJ2-7; size: NA; D: TRBD1
CDR3: CASSSWTSGSENEQFF; DNA: TGTGCCAGCAGCTCCTGGACTAGCGGGAGTGAGAATGAGCAGTTCTTC; V: TRBV11-3; J: TRBJ2-1; size: NA; D: TRBD2
CDR3: CASRVRRGLLYGYTF; DNA: TGTGCCAGCAGGGTAAGGAGGGGCCTTCTCTATGGCTACACCTTC; V: TRBV7-6; J: TRBJ1-2; size: NA; D: NA
CDR3: CASSPESEGGYTF; DNA: TGTGCCAGCTCACCAGAGAGCGAAGGAGGCTACACCTTC; V: TRBV18; J: TRBJ1-2; size: few; D: NA
CDR3: CASTDYTDTQYF; DNA: TGTGCCAGCACGGACTACACAGATACGCAGTATTTT; V: TRBV28; J: TRBJ2-3; size: NA; D: NA
CDR3: CASRVPRGSGNTIYF; DNA: TGTGCCAGCAGGGTCCCACGCGGGTCCGGAAACACCATATATTTT; V: TRBV2; J: TRBJ1-3; size: NA; D: NA
CDR3: CASSYPQGKAEAFF; DNA: TGTGCCAGCAGTTACCCACAGGGGAAGGCTGAAGCTTTCTTT; V: TRBV6-5; J: TRBJ1-1; size: NA; D: TRBD1